The clone carrying this T cell receptor beta chain was seen just once. J gave up 6 bases and V 9 bases, and 7 bases lay outside the gene matches. The CDR3 length is 13 residues. Looked up from germline, CDR1 is ENHRY and CDR2 is SYGVKD. Assay: immunoSEQ multiplex PCR; the TCRdb copy retains only in-frame clones and omits some. The sample shows 100,000 to 150,000 clones, roughly 83% of them seen only once. The sample belongs to a study of blood T cell repertoires in COVID-19. Sequencing input: peripheral blood. The TCR sequence derives from a woman aged 45-65 years with acute or convalescent COVID-19. The V call is TRBV10-3, the J call TRBJ2-3, with 9 bases fitting TRBD1. The CDR3 bases are TGTGCCATTAAGGACAGGGGAGCGGATACGCAGTATTTT. It is translated as CAIKDRGADTQYF.